The clone carrying this T cell receptor (beta chain) was picked up a small number of times. The TCR library protocol attached unique molecular identifiers to the individual cDNA molecules. TCRdb re-derived calls from the 5' RACE reads in MiXCR, one entry per CDR3 protein. This sample has about 80,000 distinct CDR3 sequences, with more than 5% found just once. These data belong to a study of early T cells in non-severe SARS-CoV-2 infection. This clonotype was sampled from an adult who was a healthcare worker with PCR-confirmed SARS-CoV-2 infection or an uninfected control (not recorded which). The specimen was whole blood.

CDR3 region: CASSPRGGGADTQYF. The CDR3 DNA follows: TGTGCCAGCAGCCCTAGAGGGGGGGGAGCAGATACGCAGTATTTT. The chain carries TRBV11-2 and TRBJ2-3, with D possibly matching TRBD2 (7 bases). This CDR3 is built from 15 residues. Trimming shortened V by 5 bases and J by 4 bases, and 16 bases separated the two germline ends. The germline CDR1 and CDR2 sequences are SGHAT and FQNNGV.